Reported below is one TCR beta chain. Its binding antigen is unknown. The input lacks base qualities; no much larger clone sits a single base away. The CDR3 holds 13 amino acids from the cysteine to the phenylalanine. Solely the CDR3 DNA is kept, with 39 bases framed from the first base. V drops 2 bases and J drops 1 base, leaving 5 bases in between. CDR1 is given as SGHDN and CDR2 as FVKESK, both from the germline V gene. This sample was included in a study of response to subunit inactivated influenza vaccine (dated by TCRdb to 2016 to 2018). For context, the study as a whole: To follow how T cells responded to a trivalent subunit inactivated influenza vaccine, the researchers relied on deep quantitative profiling of the T cell receptor repertoire. General findings and caveats noted by the study authors: According to the authors, only a limited number of new T cells may be recruited by each seasonal influenza vaccination.

The library was produced with RT-PCR. Sequencing was performed on an Illumina HiSeq 2500. TCRdb itself trimmed the public reads at Q25 with fastp, ran MiXCR and retained productive beta chains. Each CDR3 protein appears once, grouped with its most common genes and DNA. The sample table contains 150,000 to 200,000 distinct CDR3 sequences; only one count was recorded for approximately 11% of them. The top ten clonotypes cover under 40% of the sample. The source of this sequence is a man aged 50 to 69 who received an inactivated influenza vaccine. Donor details come from another sample of the same person, matched by shared clones. Sequencing used CD8+ T cells sorted from PBMCs, obtained less than 30 months after vaccination. Recombination joined TRBV14 with TRBJ2-5, and TRBD2 may be the D gene, going by 5 matching bases. The DNA sequence follows: TGTGCCAGCAGCCAACGGGGCCAAGAGACCCAGTACTTC. Translation gives CASSQRGQETQYF.